Sequencing of this T cell receptor beta chain was carried out in a study of cytomegalovirus exposure and HLA in healthy donors. The PCR had 60 Vbeta and 13 Jbeta primers. Profiled with immunoSEQ multiplex PCR; TCRdb holds only in-frame clones, not every one. This repertoire shows 150,000 to 200,000 clones, approximately 76% found once; its top ten account for under 2.5%. Trimming removed 4 bases from V and 4 bases from J; junction bases left unmatched: 14. The CDR3 sequence is 16 residues long. Germline V lookup: CDR1 SGHKS, CDR2 YYEKEE (reference sequence). The TCR originated in a female donor in good health and CMV-seronegative. The chain carries TRBV5-5 and TRBJ2-7; TRBD2 matches 7 bases. Input material: PBMCs. CDR3 residues: CASSVGGGRSLYEQYF. The CDR3, as DNA: TGTGCCAGCAGCGTCGGTGGCGGGAGAAGTCTGTACGAGCAGTACTTC.